Listed below are T cell receptor beta chains from one sample, sequenced in a study of pediatric ulcerative colitis. The method was immunoSEQ multiplex PCR; TCRdb's version includes in-frame clones alone and lacks a portion of them. The table has about 37,000 clones, roughly 70% seen once. The specimen sequenced was gut tissue. The origin of the receptors is a boy between 10 and 17 years old with severe ulcerative colitis. Both conserved end residues are part of each CDR3. D genes are given only for firm matches. Not all rows give a size; the values are once, few, many and, for expanded clones, a class.

j_gene,v_gene,abundance,d_gene,CDR3nt,CDR3aa
TRBJ2-1,TRBV6-5,NA,NA,TGTGCCAGCAGTTACTCTCGGGAGCAGTTCTTC,CASSYSREQFF
TRBJ2-6,TRBV9,NA,NA,TGTGCCAGCAGCGTGTCAGGGAGTGGGGCCAACGTCCTGACTTTC,CASSVSGSGANVLTF
TRBJ2-1,TRBV7-9,NA,TRBD1,TGTGCCAGCAGCAGTCAGGGGGCGTCAGGTGAGCAGTTCTTC,CASSSQGASGEQFF
TRBJ2-7,TRBV6-7,NA,TRBD1,TGTGCCAGCAGTTACTCGCGACAGGGGGCATACGAGCAGTACTTC,CASSYSRQGAYEQYF
TRBJ1-2,TRBV6-1,few,NA,TGTGCCACCACCCTCGGGGGTTGGGGCTACACCTTC,CATTLGGWGYTF
TRBJ1-1,TRBV28,NA,TRBD1,TGTGCCAGCAGCCCCGACAGGGGTGAAGCTTTCTTT,CASSPDRGEAFF
TRBJ2-1,TRBV7-9,NA,NA,TGTGCCAGCACCACCTCGTTGGCAGGGGATGACAATGAGCAGTTCTTC,CASTTSLAGDDNEQFF
TRBJ1-4,TRBV5-1,few,NA,TGCGCCAGCAGCTTGGACAGTTTGGAAAAACTGTTTTTT,CASSLDSLEKLFF
TRBJ1-1,TRBV28,NA,NA,TGTGCCAGCAGAAAGGGTAGGGTGTTCCGGAACACTGAAGCTTTCTTT,CASRKGRVFRNTEAFF
TRBJ2-5,TRBV12-5,NA,TRBD2,TGTGCTAGTTCTTATGGCGGGGGGAGAGAGACCCAGTACTTC,CASSYGGGRETQYF
TRBJ2-1,TRBV10-3,NA,NA,TGTGCCATCAGTGAGTCGACCGGGAGCTCCTACAATGAGCAGTTCTTC,CAISESTGSSYNEQFF
TRBJ2-7,TRBV5-4,NA,TRBD1,TGTGCCAGCAGCCCATTTGGGACAGACTATCCGGATCAGTACTTC,CASSPFGTDYPDQYF
TRBJ1-1,TRBV5-6,NA,TRBD1,TGTGCCAGCAGCATACCGACAGGGATAGGCACTGAAGCTTTCTTT,CASSIPTGIGTEAFF
TRBJ1-1,TRBV10-2,NA,NA,TGCGCCAGCTTGGTGGAGATAGCGTACACTGAAGCTTTCTTT,CASLVEIAYTEAFF
TRBJ2-1,TRBV7-8,NA,TRBD2,TGTGCCAGCGGACTAGCGGGGGGGCTTCGAGATGAGCAGTTCTTC,CASGLAGGLRDEQFF
TRBJ1-5,TRBV5-6,NA,NA,TGTGCCAGCAGCTTGGAACCGGGACCAAACCTATATAGCAATCAGCCCCAGCATTTT,CASSLEPGPNLYSNQPQHF
TRBJ2-3,TRBV11-1,NA,NA,TGTGCCAGCAGCTTAGGGTTTCTAACTAGCACAGATACGCAGTATTTT,CASSLGFLTSTDTQYF
TRBJ2-7,TRBV11-1,NA,NA,TGTGCCAGCAGCTACTACACAGGGTCCTACGAGCAGTACTTC,CASSYYTGSYEQYF
TRBJ2-2,TRBV20-1,NA,NA,TGCAGTGCTAGGGCGCCCGGGGAGCTGTTTTTT,CSARAPGELFF
TRBJ2-7,TRBV7-8,NA,TRBD1,TGTGCCAGCAGCGCCCGGGACAGGGTTCGGGGAGGATCCTACGAGCAGTACTTC,CASSARDRVRGGSYEQYF
TRBJ1-1,TRBV28,NA,TRBD1,TGTGCCAGCAGTGAAGGACAGGGGGTGAACACTGAAGCTTTCTTT,CASSEGQGVNTEAFF
TRBJ2-7,TRBV5-1,NA,TRBD1,TGCGCCAGCAGCTTGAGGACAGGGGCGGTGGGTGAGCAGTACTTC,CASSLRTGAVGEQYF
TRBJ2-7,TRBV5-4,NA,TRBD2,TGTGCCAGCAGACATAGCGGGGGAACAACGTCCTACGAGCAGTACTTC,CASRHSGGTTSYEQYF
TRBJ2-7,TRBV5-1,NA,NA,TGCGCCAGCAGCTTGGAATGGTCAGGCTCCTACGAGCAGTACTTC,CASSLEWSGSYEQYF
TRBJ1-1,TRBV5-4,NA,NA,TGTGCCAGCAGCTTGGATGTAGGGAATTCTGAAGCTTTCTTT,CASSLDVGNSEAFF
TRBJ2-5,TRBV6-5,NA,TRBD1,TGTGCCAGCAGAAAGAACAGGGGGCGAGGAGAGACCCAGTACTTC,CASRKNRGRGETQYF
TRBJ2-5,TRBV30,NA,NA,TGTGCCTGGAGTCCCGGGGAGACCCAGTACTTC,CAWSPGETQYF
TRBJ2-7,TRBV21-1,NA,NA,TGTGCCAGCAGCGCCCGGGACAGAAAAGCCTACGAGCAGTACTTC,CASSARDRKAYEQYF
TRBJ2-1,TRBV29-1,NA,TRBD1,TGCAGCGTTGAGGTGTGGGACAGCTCCTACAATGAGCAGTTCTTC,CSVEVWDSSYNEQFF
TRBJ1-2,TRBV18,few,NA,TGTGCCAGCTCACCACAAGGGGACTATGGCTACACCTTC,CASSPQGDYGYTF
TRBJ2-7,TRBV5-4,NA,TRBD1,TGTGCCAGCAGCCGGGACAGGACCTACGAGCAGTACTTC,CASSRDRTYEQYF